Each of the 3 T cell receptor beta chains below was sequenced from the same sample in a study of tumor and adjacent non-tumor tissue in lung cancer. The template was RNA from unsorted bulk tissue. Distant lung tissue was collected more than 3 cm away from the tumor edge. TCRbeta libraries were built with three rounds of nested PCR, modified from ARM-PCR. Via MiXCR, TCRdb re-called the multiplex PCR reads, giving one row per CDR3 protein. In the table there are about 48,000 distinct CDR3 sequences, 55% to 65% of which are singletons. The sequenced material came from distant non-tumor lung tissue. The receptor set was obtained from a woman in her 70s with non-small cell lung cancer.

In this sample, this clonotype is medium-sized. The chain recombines TRBV6-1 with TRBJ2-6, with TRBD1 as a possible D gene (6 bases). The V gene lost 5 bases and the J gene lost 0 bases, with 11 bases spanning the gap. The CDR3 covers 16 residues. The germline V gene has CDR1 MNHNS and CDR2 SASEGT. The DNA of the CDR3 is TGTGCCAGCAGTCAGGGGTCTAGCTCTGGGGCCAACGTCCTGACTTTC. Its protein is CASSQGSSSGANVLTF.

A word on this clonotype: Since a much larger clone is just one base distant, this may be a read error. The final CDR3 position lacks the conserved phenylalanine or tryptophan, pointing to a likely read error. This sequence joins TRBV11-2 and TRBJ2-7; no clear D gene. Trimming pared 5 bases from V and 2 bases from J, leaving 7 bases between. CDR1 and CDR2 (germline): SGHAT, FQNNGV. The CDR3 runs to 12 residues. The CDR3 spells CASSRWAYEQYL. The DNA of the CDR3 is TGTGCCAGCAGCCGATGGGCCTACGAGCAGTACCTC.

As for this clonotype: One end of the junction varies from germline; a read error may be responsible. V gene TRBV20-1 combines with J gene TRBJ2-7; no clear D gene. Germline loops: CDR1 DFQATT, CDR2 SNEGSKA (reference sequence). This CDR3 has 13 amino acids. The CDR3 region has the DNA TGCAGTTCTGGAAATACGGCAGCCTACGAACAGTACTTT. Its translation: CSSGNTAAYEQYF.